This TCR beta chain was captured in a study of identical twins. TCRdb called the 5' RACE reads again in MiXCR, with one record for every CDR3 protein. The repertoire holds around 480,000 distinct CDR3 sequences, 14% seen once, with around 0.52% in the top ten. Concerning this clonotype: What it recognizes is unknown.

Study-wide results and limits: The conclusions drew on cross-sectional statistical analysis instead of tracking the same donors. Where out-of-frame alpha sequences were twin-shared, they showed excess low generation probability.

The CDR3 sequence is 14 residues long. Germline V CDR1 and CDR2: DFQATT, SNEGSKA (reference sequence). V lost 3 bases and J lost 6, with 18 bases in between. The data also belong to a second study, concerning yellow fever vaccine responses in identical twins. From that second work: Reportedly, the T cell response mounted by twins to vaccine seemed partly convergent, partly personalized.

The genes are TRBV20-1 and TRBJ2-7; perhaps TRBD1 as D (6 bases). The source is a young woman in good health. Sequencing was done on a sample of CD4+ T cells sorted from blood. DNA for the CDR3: TGCAGTGCTAGTTTTGGTCTCCAGGGGAGCGAGCAGTACTTC. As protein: CSASFGLQGSEQYF.